The 25 T cell receptor beta chains listed next were all sequenced from one sample in a study of T cells after yellow fever vaccination. TCRdb reprocessed the 5' RACE reads with MiXCR, giving one entry per CDR3 protein. Among 28,000 or so distinct CDR3 sequences listed, 4.4% were seen once. Sample: CD8+ T cells sorted from PBMCs, taken 5 days after the yellow fever booster vaccination. The origin of the receptors is a man aged 25-45 years who received the YFV17D yellow fever vaccine.

In its sample, this clonotype was seen many times. V and J are TRBV7-2 and TRBJ2-1; TRBD2 agrees at 13 bases. CDR1 is SGHTA and CDR2 is FQGNSA in the germline V gene. The ends lost 8 bases at V and 6 bases at J; junction bases unmatched: 4. There are 14 residues in the CDR3. Here the CDR3 reads CASFGLAGVNEQFF. The CDR3 region has the DNA TGTGCCAGCTTCGGACTAGCGGGGGTCAATGAGCAGTTCTTC.

This clonotype showed up many times. The rearrangement joins TRBV5-1 to TRBJ1-2, with a weak D call TRBD1 (5 bases). CDR3 length: 12 amino acids. Trimming removed 4 bases from V and 8 bases from J, with 12 bases in between. CDR1 SGHRS and CDR2 YFSETQ come from the germline V gene. The CDR3 protein is CASSPGQGGYTF. The CDR3 DNA follows: TGCGCCAGCAGCCCGGGCCAGGGCGGCTACACCTTC.

This clonotype showed up many times. The V gene is TRBV2, the J gene TRBJ2-1; D assignment may be TRBD1 or TRBD2 (5 bases each). The CDR3 is made up of 16 amino acids. Trimming took 1 base from V and 7 from J, leaving 17 bases between them. CDR1 and CDR2 (germline): SNHLY, FYNNEI. CDR3 bases: TGTGCCAGCAGTGAAGGGGGGTACACTGGAGTGAATGAGCAGTTCTTC. Protein: CASSEGGYTGVNEQFF.

This clonotype came up many times. The V call is TRBV30, the J call TRBJ1-1, with no clear D. From germline, CDR1 is GTSNPN and CDR2 SVGIG (reference sequence). The CDR3 extends over 12 amino acids. V dropped 2 bases and J dropped 4 bases, with 8 bases sitting between them. The CDR3 region is CAWSPPSTEAFF. DNA for the CDR3: TGTGCCTGGAGTCCCCCGAGCACTGAAGCTTTCTTT. Full variable domain (rest looked up from reference TRBV30 and TRBJ1-1): SQTIHQWPATLVQPVGSPLSLECTVEGTSNPNLYWYRQAAGRGLQLLFYSVGIGQISSEVPQNLSASRPQDRQFILSSKKLLLSDSGFYLCAWSPPSTEAFFGQGTRLTVV.

This clonotype was picked up many times. This rearrangement joins TRBV6-6 to TRBJ2-7; 10 bases align to TRBD2. Germline V lookup: CDR1 MNHNY, CDR2 SVGAGI (reference sequence). CDR3 size: 13 residues. The V and J ends lost 7 bases and 6 bases, in that order; junction bases with no gene match: 6. CDR3 in amino acids: CASNLAGVVEQYF. CDR3 bases: TGTGCCAGCAACCTAGCGGGAGTTGTCGAGCAGTACTTC.

This clonotype came up many times. The gene calls are TRBV9 and TRBJ2-7; 10 bases fit TRBD1. Germline V gives CDR1 SGDLS, CDR2 YYNGEE. Trimming removed 0 bases from V and 2 bases from J; junction bases left unmatched: 2. The CDR3 is made up of 15 amino acids. This CDR3 is CASSVGGTGAYEQYF. The CDR3 DNA reads TGTGCCAGCAGCGTAGGTGGGACAGGGGCCTACGAGCAGTACTTC.

This clonotype was seen ten or more times. The chain combines TRBV3-1 with TRBJ2-3; 7 bases map to TRBD2. The CDR3 consists of 16 residues. Germline V CDR1 and CDR2: LGHDT, YNNKEL (reference sequence). J gave up 1 base and V 0 bases, and 4 bases lay outside the gene matches. CDR3 amino acids: CASSQDSSGGTDTQYF. In DNA, the CDR3 is TGTGCCAGCAGCCAAGATTCAAGCGGGGGCACAGATACGCAGTATTTT.

At least ten counts were recorded for this clonotype. J is TRBJ2-2 and V is TRBV7-3; TRBD1 or TRBD2 may be the D gene (9 bases each). CDR3 size: 20 residues. CDR1 and CDR2 from the germline V gene are SGHTA and FQGTGA. Trimming left V 3 bases short and J 5 bases short, with 28 bases between. The CDR3 nucleotides are TGTGCCAGCAGCTTTTCCGGGACAGGGCTACTGCGGGAGGGGACCGGGGAGCTGTTTTTT. Its protein is CASSFSGTGLLREGTGELFF.

The table lists this clonotype with many counts. This chain connects TRBV20-1 to TRBJ1-3; D not resolved. Trimming removed 6 bases from V and 3 bases from J, with 15 bases in between. This CDR3 contains 14 residues. Per the germline V gene, CDR1 is DFQATT and CDR2 is SNEGSKA (reference sequence). CDR3 amino acids: CSATSQTNGNTIYF. The CDR3 bases are TGCAGTGCCACATCCCAGACAAATGGAAACACCATATATTTT.

This clonotype was recorded many times. This rearrangement joins TRBV6-5 to TRBJ1-2; D is undetermined. Germline-derived CDR1 and CDR2 are MNHEY and SVGAGI. The CDR3 is 14 amino acids. Deletions cut 0 bases from V and 6 bases from J, with 11 bases between. The CDR3 here is CASSYSSRLDGYTF. For the CDR3, the DNA is TGTGCCAGCAGTTACTCCTCCCGGTTGGATGGCTACACCTTC.

Ten or more counts support this clonotype. The rearrangement uses TRBV7-8 and TRBJ2-5, with TRBD2 matching 8 bases. V lost 2 bases, J lost 2 bases, and 1 base stayed unmatched. Germline lookup yields CDR1 SGHVS and CDR2 FQNEAQ. The length of the CDR3 is 14 residues. For the CDR3, the DNA is TGTGCCAGCAGCTTAACTAGCGGACAAGAGACCCAGTACTTC. Encoded protein: CASSLTSGQETQYF.

This clonotype occurred many times. The chain combines TRBV12-3 or TRBV12-4 with TRBJ1-5; 11 bases map to TRBD1. The V and J ends lost 3 bases and 4 bases, in that order; junction bases with no gene match: 2. The CDR3 is 15 amino acids. The CDR3 protein is CASSFGTGGNQPQHF. Here the CDR3 DNA reads TGTGCCAGCAGTTTCGGGACAGGGGGAAATCAGCCCCAGCATTTT.

Ten or more counts support this clonotype. The gene calls are TRBV19 and TRBJ2-1; D is possibly TRBD1 (6 bases). Germline-derived CDR1 and CDR2 are LNHDA and SQIVND (reference sequence). The CDR3 has 16 residues. The V end was cut by 1 base, the J end by 7 bases, with 17 bases between. Written as DNA, the CDR3 is TGTGCCAGTAGTATAGCAGGGACATCCTACACAAATGAGCAGTTCTTC. Translated, it gives CASSIAGTSYTNEQFF.

Many counts were recorded for this clonotype. The chain couples TRBV12-3 or TRBV12-4 to TRBJ2-5; 11 bases match TRBD1. Trimming took 5 bases from V and 1 from J; bases not matched to a gene: 9. This CDR3 is 17 amino acids long. The CDR3 DNA reads as TGTGCCAGCAGTACTCACCGGGGACAGGGGGTCCAAGAGACCCAGTACTTC. It codes for CASSTHRGQGVQETQYF.

Ten or more counts support this clonotype. The chain has TRBV7-8 and TRBJ2-2, with 11 bases matching TRBD2. CDR3 length: 16 amino acids. CDR1 and CDR2 (germline): SGHVS, FQNEAQ. Unmatched junction bases numbered 7, after V lost 7 bases and J lost 3 bases. CDR3 protein: CASILLAGGHTGELFF. The CDR3 bases are TGTGCCAGCATCCTGCTAGCGGGAGGCCACACCGGGGAGCTGTTTTTT.

In this sample, this clonotype turned up many times. The gene calls are TRBV7-9 and TRBJ2-7; 10 bases agree with TRBD2. The CDR3 contains 15 residues. CDR1 SEHNR and CDR2 FQNEAQ come from the germline V gene (reference sequence). V was pared by 3 bases and J by 0 bases, with 2 bases of the junction left unmatched. CDR3 sequence: CASSFASGSSYEQYF. As DNA, the CDR3 is TGTGCCAGCAGCTTTGCTAGCGGGAGCTCCTACGAGCAGTACTTC.

This clonotype was observed at least ten times. The chain employs TRBV14 and TRBJ2-1; the D gene is possibly TRBD2 (5 bases). The CDR3 totals 15 residues. The germline V gene encodes CDR1 SGHDN and CDR2 FVKESK. The ends were cut back, 1 base at V and 7 bases at J, with 14 bases in the middle. This CDR3 reads CASSQALATQNEQFF. The CDR3 DNA reads as TGTGCCAGCAGCCAAGCCTTAGCGACGCAGAATGAGCAGTTCTTC.

This clonotype was detected many times. V is TRBV12-3 or TRBV12-4 and J is TRBJ2-1; D gene uncertain. V lost 6 bases to trimming and J lost 9 bases, with 12 bases between them. The CDR3 runs 12 residues. The CDR3 nucleotides are TGTGCCAGCAGGGGGATGAGAGGTGAGCAGTTCTTC. Translation: CASRGMRGEQFF.

In this sample, this clonotype turned up many times. V and J are TRBV9 and TRBJ2-2; D remains ambiguous. Germline CDR1 and CDR2: SGDLS and YYNGEE. There are 15 residues in the CDR3. Trimming pared 3 bases from V and 1 base from J, leaving 10 bases between. CDR3 amino acids: CASSAPGRNTGELFF. CDR3 DNA sequence: TGTGCCAGCAGCGCCCCTGGCCGGAACACCGGGGAGCTGTTTTTT.

In this sample, this clonotype turned up many times. The CDR3 loop reads CASSHSGSSYNEQFF. Written as DNA, the CDR3 is TGTGCCAGCAGCCACAGCGGGAGCTCCTACAATGAGCAGTTCTTC. The V call is TRBV7-9, the J call TRBJ2-1, with TRBD2 identical over 8 bases. In germline, CDR1 is SEHNR, CDR2 FQNEAQ (reference sequence). The V gene end was trimmed by 5 bases and the J gene end by 0 bases; junction bases not matched to a gene: 3. This CDR3 region has 15 residues.

This clonotype was detected many times. The chain links TRBV7-2 to TRBJ2-3; D is ambiguous. V lost 5 bases, J lost 5 bases, and 11 bases lay in between. The CDR3 is 13 amino acids. The germline gives CDR1 SGHTA, CDR2 FQGNSA. The CDR3 nucleotides read TGTGCCAGCAGCCCCACCCCGGGAGATACGCAGTATTTT. Residues: CASSPTPGDTQYF.

This clonotype was seen ten or more times. The chain couples TRBV10-3 to TRBJ2-7; D is undetermined. Per the germline V gene, CDR1 is ENHRY and CDR2 is SYGVKD. This CDR3 is 11 amino acids long. Trimming took 10 bases from V and 2 from J, leaving 9 bases between them. CDR3 region: CAKRHTYEQYF. The CDR3 nucleotides are TGTGCCAAGAGGCATACCTACGAGCAGTACTTC.

This clonotype has ten or more counts. The chain uses TRBV4-3 and TRBJ1-2; 9 positions agree with TRBD1. Germline loops: CDR1 LGHNA, CDR2 YSLEER. V lost 1 base, J lost 0 bases, and 3 bases stayed unmatched. The CDR3 has 16 residues. DNA for the CDR3: TGCGCCAGCAGCCAAGGAGGGACAGGGCCTAACTATGGCTACACCTTC. Amino acid sequence: CASSQGGTGPNYGYTF.

This clonotype was recorded many times. The chain couples TRBV5-1 to TRBJ2-1; tentatively, D is TRBD2 (6 bases). V shed 0 bases and J shed 6 bases, with 10 bases lying between them. The CDR3 loop spans 14 amino acids. CDR1 is SGHRS, CDR2 YFSETQ, per germline. The CDR3 is CASSLVGGVNEQFF. The DNA for the CDR3 is TGCGCCAGCAGCTTGGTTGGCGGGGTCAATGAGCAGTTCTTC.

This clonotype was seen ten or more times. The chain employs TRBV6-2 or TRBV6-3 and TRBJ2-7, with TRBD2 identical over 11 bases. Germline assignment: CDR1 MNHEY and CDR2 SVGEGT. V trimming: 6 bases; J trimming: 0 bases; junction bases outside the gene matches: 4. This CDR3 region has 15 residues. The DNA of the CDR3 is TGTGCCAGCAGCCAACTAGCGGGGGACTCCTACGAGCAGTACTTC. Translation: CASSQLAGDSYEQYF.